This T cell receptor (beta chain) appears in the sequencing data of a study of PD-L1 blockade in urothelial cancer. This CDR3 is built from 16 residues. V lost 0 bases and J lost 3; bases outside the gene matches: 5. The germline V gene has CDR1 SGHNT and CDR2 YENEEA. The repertoire was sequenced with immunoSEQ multiplex PCR; TCRdb's copy has only in-frame clones and lacks some. The table lists around 35,000 clones, 82% of them singletons. The source was PBMCs, collected around atezolizumab (anti-PD-L1) treatment. The chain combines TRBV11-3 with TRBJ2-1; the match to TRBD1 covers 7 bases. The receptor's source is a man in his fifties or sixties with urothelial cancer. The CDR3 nucleotides read TGTGCCAGCAGCTTAGATCCACAGGGGAGCTACAATGAGCAGTTCTTC. Its translation: CASSLDPQGSYNEQFF.